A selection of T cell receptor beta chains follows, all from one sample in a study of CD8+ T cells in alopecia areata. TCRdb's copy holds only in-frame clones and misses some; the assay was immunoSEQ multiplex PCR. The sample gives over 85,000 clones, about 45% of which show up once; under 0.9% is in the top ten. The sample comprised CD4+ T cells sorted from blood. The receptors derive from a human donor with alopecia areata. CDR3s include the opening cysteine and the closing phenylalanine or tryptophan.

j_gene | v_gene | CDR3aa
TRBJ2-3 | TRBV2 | CASSVRDTQYF
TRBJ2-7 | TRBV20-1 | CSGLLGLEQYF
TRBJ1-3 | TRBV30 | CAWSLDSVGNTIYF
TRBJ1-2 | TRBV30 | CAWSVQGFYGYTF
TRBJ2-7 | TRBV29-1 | CSVPTGGVGDEQYF
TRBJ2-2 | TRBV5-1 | CASSLDRAGGELFF
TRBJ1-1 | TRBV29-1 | CSVAENTEAFF
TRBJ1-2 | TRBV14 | CASSQGQTYGYTF
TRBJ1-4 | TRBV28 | CASSRDFRGEKLFF
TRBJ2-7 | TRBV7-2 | CASSSPPTYEQYF
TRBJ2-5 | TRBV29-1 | CSFTHSGQQYF
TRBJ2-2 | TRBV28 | CASRLTGELFF
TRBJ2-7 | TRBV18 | CASSPPTASYEQYF
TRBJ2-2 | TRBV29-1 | CSVRGRHTGELFF
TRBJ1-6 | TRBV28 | CASSFRSSYNSPLHF
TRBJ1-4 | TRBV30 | CAWSRGQENEKLFF
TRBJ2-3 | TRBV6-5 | CASSYEGAHTDTQYF
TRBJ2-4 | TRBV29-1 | CSVRVRSLNIQYF
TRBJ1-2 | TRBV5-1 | CASSLRGLEDGYTF
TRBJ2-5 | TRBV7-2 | CASSNGLAGGETQYF
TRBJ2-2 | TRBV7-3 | CASSLWAGRTGELFF
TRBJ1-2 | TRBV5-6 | CASSPDTLANYGYTF
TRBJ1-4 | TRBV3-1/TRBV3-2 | CASFEKLFF
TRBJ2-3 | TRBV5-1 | CASSLAGTFSTDTQYF
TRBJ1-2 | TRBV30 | CAWSTGSGYTF
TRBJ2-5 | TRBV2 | CASGPKTQYF
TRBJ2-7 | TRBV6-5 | CASSEDRGRDEQYF
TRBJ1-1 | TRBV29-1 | CSVDFGGNTEAFF
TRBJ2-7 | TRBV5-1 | CASSLGTGGYYEQYF
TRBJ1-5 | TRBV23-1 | CASRGQALNQPQHF
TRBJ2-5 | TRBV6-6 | CASTGGWETQYF
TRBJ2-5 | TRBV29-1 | CSVGQGRGETQYF
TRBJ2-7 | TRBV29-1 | CSVEGTGEEFEQYF
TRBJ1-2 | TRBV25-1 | CASSEFEEGHGYTF
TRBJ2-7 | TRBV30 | CAWSAGGEYEQYF
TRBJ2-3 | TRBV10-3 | CAISESGGTDTQYF
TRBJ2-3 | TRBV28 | CASSQWGGTQYF
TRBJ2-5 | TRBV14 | CASSPQVVETQYF
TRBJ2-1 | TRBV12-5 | CASGLPSPLAAEQFF
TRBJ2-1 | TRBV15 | CATSRTGTYNEQFF
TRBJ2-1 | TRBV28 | CASSNRGGREQFF
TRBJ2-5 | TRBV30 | CAWQTSGGETQYF
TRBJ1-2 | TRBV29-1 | CSVGSENYGYTF
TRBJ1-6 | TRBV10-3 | CAISDVRAGSPLHF
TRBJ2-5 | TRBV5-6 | CASSFGQGQETQYF
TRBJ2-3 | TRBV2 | CASSRPSSQSDTQYF
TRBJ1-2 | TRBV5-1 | CASSLGQASGYTF
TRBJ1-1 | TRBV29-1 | CSVGSSLNTEAFF
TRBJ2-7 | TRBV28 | CASSSFGTAGWPYF
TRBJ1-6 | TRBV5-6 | CASSLGAERPLHF